These T cell receptor beta chains were read from a single sample in a study of shared T cell receptors in the human thymus. Only in-frame clones appear in the TCRdb table, and some are missing; sequencing was by immunoSEQ multiplex PCR. The table records under 850,000 clones, approximately 87% of them present only once. The same data also contributed to another study, on human thymus T cells.

The sequenced sample was thymocytes. The receptors were gathered from a boy younger than two with a congenital heart defect. Both conserved end residues are part of each CDR3. Each record gives: clone size, J gene, D gene, V gene, CDR3 DNA, CDR3 protein. D genes are given only for firm matches. Clone size is stated in some rows and not others, as once, few, many or a class when expanded.

clone_size: -; j_call: TRBJ2-7; d_call: -; v_call: TRBV7-9; cdr3_nt: TGTGCCAGCAGCTTAGATCTCTCCTACGAGCAGTACTTC; cdr3_aa: CASSLDLSYEQYF
clone_size: -; j_call: TRBJ1-1; d_call: -; v_call: TRBV7-2; cdr3_nt: TGTGCCAGCAGCTTAGGACGGGCCGGGGGGAACACTGAAGCTTTCTTT; cdr3_aa: CASSLGRAGGNTEAFF
clone_size: -; j_call: TRBJ2-3; d_call: -; v_call: TRBV5-4; cdr3_nt: TGTGCCAGCAGGCGTACAGGGGGGGGGACAGATACGCAGTATTTT; cdr3_aa: CASRRTGGGTDTQYF
clone_size: -; j_call: TRBJ2-1; d_call: TRBD2; v_call: TRBV27; cdr3_nt: TGTGCCAGCAGCGAATCCAAGACTAGCGGGGAGCAGTTCTTC; cdr3_aa: CASSESKTSGEQFF
clone_size: -; j_call: TRBJ1-3; d_call: -; v_call: TRBV5-6; cdr3_nt: TGTGCCAGCAGCTTGGGAGGGACTGGAAACACCATATATTTT; cdr3_aa: CASSLGGTGNTIYF
clone_size: -; j_call: TRBJ2-5; d_call: TRBD1; v_call: TRBV27; cdr3_nt: TGTGCCAGCAGTGGTGGACAGGGTGAGACCCAGTACTTC; cdr3_aa: CASSGGQGETQYF
clone_size: -; j_call: TRBJ2-1; d_call: TRBD2; v_call: TRBV2; cdr3_nt: TGTGCCAGCAGATGGACTAGCGGGAGAGGAAATGAGCAGTTCTTC; cdr3_aa: CASRWTSGRGNEQFF
clone_size: -; j_call: TRBJ2-7; d_call: TRBD2; v_call: TRBV28; cdr3_nt: TGTGCCAGCAGTCCCCCCCGACTAGCATCAACCTACGAGCAGTACTTC; cdr3_aa: CASSPPRLASTYEQYF
clone_size: -; j_call: TRBJ1-1; d_call: TRBD1; v_call: TRBV4-3; cdr3_nt: TGCGCCAGCAGCCAAAAGGTCGGGACAGGAGTGAACACTGAAGCTTTCTTT; cdr3_aa: CASSQKVGTGVNTEAFF
clone_size: -; j_call: TRBJ2-5; d_call: -; v_call: TRBV21-1; cdr3_nt: TGTGCCAGCGGTCGACTAGCGGCCCAAGAGACCCAGTACTTC; cdr3_aa: CASGRLAAQETQYF
clone_size: once; j_call: TRBJ2-7; d_call: TRBD2; v_call: TRBV28; cdr3_nt: TGTGCCAGCACCCTAGCGGGAGTCGGGAGCTCCTACGAGCAGTACTTC; cdr3_aa: CASTLAGVGSSYEQYF
clone_size: -; j_call: TRBJ2-3; d_call: TRBD2; v_call: TRBV6-1; cdr3_nt: TGTGCCAGCAGTGCCCTAGCGGGAGGTGGAAATACGCAGTATTTT; cdr3_aa: CASSALAGGGNTQYF
clone_size: -; j_call: TRBJ2-1; d_call: -; v_call: TRBV30; cdr3_nt: TGTGCCTGGAGTGTCATGCAGGAGCAGTTCTTC; cdr3_aa: CAWSVMQEQFF
clone_size: -; j_call: TRBJ2-5; d_call: TRBD1; v_call: TRBV4-3; cdr3_nt: TGCGCCAGCAGCCAAGGGGACAGGGGAGGAGGGAAGACCCAGTACTTC; cdr3_aa: CASSQGDRGGGKTQYF
clone_size: -; j_call: TRBJ1-4; d_call: -; v_call: TRBV5-1; cdr3_nt: TGCGCCAGCAGCTTGGAGACAGCTTCAACTAATGAAAAACTGTTTTTT; cdr3_aa: CASSLETASTNEKLFF
clone_size: -; j_call: TRBJ2-7; d_call: -; v_call: TRBV12-5; cdr3_nt: TGTGCTAGTGGTTTTAGAGACTCCATCTACGAGCAGTACTTC; cdr3_aa: CASGFRDSIYEQYF
clone_size: few; j_call: TRBJ1-2; d_call: -; v_call: TRBV5-1; cdr3_nt: TGCGCCAGCAGCCCCGGCCCGGGGGATGGCTACACCTTC; cdr3_aa: CASSPGPGDGYTF
clone_size: once; j_call: TRBJ2-7; d_call: TRBD2; v_call: TRBV30; cdr3_nt: TGTGCCTGGAGTGTCTGGGGACTAGCGGGGTCCTACGAGCAGTACTTC; cdr3_aa: CAWSVWGLAGSYEQYF
clone_size: -; j_call: TRBJ2-3; d_call: -; v_call: TRBV9; cdr3_nt: TGTGCCAGCAGCGTAGACGGGGGCACAGATACGCAGTATTTT; cdr3_aa: CASSVDGGTDTQYF
clone_size: -; j_call: TRBJ1-1; d_call: TRBD1; v_call: TRBV9; cdr3_nt: TGTGCCAGCAGCGATACCGGGACAGGGGTGAACACTGAAGCTTTCTTT; cdr3_aa: CASSDTGTGVNTEAFF
clone_size: once; j_call: TRBJ1-1; d_call: -; v_call: TRBV18; cdr3_nt: TGTGCCAGCTCCCCCTGGGCGAACACTGAAGCTTTCTTT; cdr3_aa: CASSPWANTEAFF
clone_size: -; j_call: TRBJ2-2; d_call: TRBD2; v_call: TRBV4-1; cdr3_nt: TGCGCCAGCAGCCAAGGGGGAGGGGCCCTCCTCGGGGAGCTGTTTTTT; cdr3_aa: CASSQGGGALLGELFF
clone_size: -; j_call: TRBJ2-7; d_call: -; v_call: TRBV5-1; cdr3_nt: TGCGCCAGCAGCTGGGGGGACAGACCCTACGAGCAGTACTTC; cdr3_aa: CASSWGDRPYEQYF
clone_size: once; j_call: TRBJ2-5; d_call: TRBD1; v_call: TRBV4-2; cdr3_nt: TGTGCCAGCAGCCAAGATGGCTTGGGACAGGAGGAGTCCCAGTACTTC; cdr3_aa: CASSQDGLGQEESQYF
clone_size: -; j_call: TRBJ2-3; d_call: TRBD2; v_call: TRBV28; cdr3_nt: TGTGCCAGCAGTTTAGTGTATGGGACTAGCGGGAGGGCGTTCCCAGATACGCAGTATTTT; cdr3_aa: CASSLVYGTSGRAFPDTQYF
clone_size: -; j_call: TRBJ2-2; d_call: TRBD1; v_call: TRBV5-6; cdr3_nt: TGTGCCACCACGGCTAGGGACAGGGGTCTCACCGGGGAGCTGTTTTTT; cdr3_aa: CATTARDRGLTGELFF
clone_size: -; j_call: TRBJ2-2; d_call: TRBD1; v_call: TRBV13; cdr3_nt: TGTGCCAGCAGCCCACCGGCAGGGGGCTACACCGGGGAGCTGTTTTTT; cdr3_aa: CASSPPAGGYTGELFF
clone_size: -; j_call: TRBJ2-3; d_call: TRBD2; v_call: TRBV28; cdr3_nt: TGTGCCAGCAAAAACCCGGGACTAGCGGGAGGGCCGGTAGATACGCAGTATTTT; cdr3_aa: CASKNPGLAGGPVDTQYF
clone_size: -; j_call: TRBJ2-7; d_call: TRBD1; v_call: TRBV15; cdr3_nt: TGTGCCACCAGCAGAAACCCGACAGGGGGGAACGAGCAGTACTTC; cdr3_aa: CATSRNPTGGNEQYF
clone_size: -; j_call: TRBJ2-7; d_call: TRBD2; v_call: TRBV5-4; cdr3_nt: TGTGCCAGCAACCCAGGAGTACTAGCGGGAGAAAACGAGCAGTACTTC; cdr3_aa: CASNPGVLAGENEQYF
clone_size: -; j_call: TRBJ2-5; d_call: TRBD2; v_call: TRBV25-1; cdr3_nt: TGTGCCAGCAGTGAATCCTCGGGAGGGCGGTCGGCAGGGGAGACCCAGTACTTC; cdr3_aa: CASSESSGGRSAGETQYF